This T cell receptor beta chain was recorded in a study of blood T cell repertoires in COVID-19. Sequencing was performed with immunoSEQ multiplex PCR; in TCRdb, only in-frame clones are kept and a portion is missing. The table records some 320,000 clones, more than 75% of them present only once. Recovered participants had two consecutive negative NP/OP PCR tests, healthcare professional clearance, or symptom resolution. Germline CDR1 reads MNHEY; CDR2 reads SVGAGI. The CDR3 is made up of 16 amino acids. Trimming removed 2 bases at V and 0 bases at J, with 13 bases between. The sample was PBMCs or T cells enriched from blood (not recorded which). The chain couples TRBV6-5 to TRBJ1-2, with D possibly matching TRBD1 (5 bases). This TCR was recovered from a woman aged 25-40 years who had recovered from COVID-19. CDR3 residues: CASSYAGELANYGYTF. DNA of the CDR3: TGTGCCAGCAGTTACGCGGGGGAACTAGCTAACTATGGCTACACCTTC.